This T cell receptor (beta chain) stems from a study of regulatory T cells in long-lasting Graves disease (dated by TCRdb to about 2021). With respect to the entire study: Antithyroid drugs had been taken for less than 3 months by newly diagnosed Graves' disease patients. This study used TCR sequencing and RNA sequencing of peripheral blood to compare persistent Graves' disease patients against newly diagnosed Graves' disease patients. The study took place in China and was registered as a clinical trial. A total of around 35 samples underwent TCR sequencing, from around 13 patients with persistent Graves' disease and some 20 patients with newly diagnosed Graves' disease. The full study reports these points: A larger number of public clonotypes was shared among persistent patients (2,741) than among newly diagnosed patients (over 850). Because the primary lesion, thyroid tissue, could not be accessed, the study looked at peripheral blood alone. TRBV28, TRBJ1-2 and TRBJ2-5 were preferentially used in persistent disease, while TRBV20-1 and TRBJ2-1 were favored in newly diagnosed disease. The small sample size was acknowledged by the authors as a limitation that may reduce accuracy. Compared with newly diagnosed patients, persistent Graves' disease patients had lower TCR Shannon entropy and fewer highly expanded clones, which suggests clonal expansion. Sequencing and analysis were restricted to the TCR beta chain.

Libraries came from multiplex PCR. The sequencer listed for this sample is Illumina HiSeq 4000. To build TCR beta libraries, CDR3 regions were amplified by Arm-PCR using iRepertoire HTBI primers. Before sequencing, the PCR products underwent gel purification. The authors' pipeline ran thus. A total of under 80 TRBV and 14 TRBJ segments were identified across samples and were used for gene usage analysis of CDR3 amino acid clonotypes. COPE and FqMerger were used to merge the filtered high-quality paired reads into contigs. Contigs were aligned with BLAST to IMGT TRBV, TRBD and TRBJ reference genes, and CDR3 was defined per IMGT. Highly expanded clones were defined as clonotypes with a frequency above 0.1%. Shannon entropy served as the measure of repertoire diversity, while the Gini coefficient captured V-J evenness. Public clonotypes were defined as clonotypes shared by more than one individual. The raw public data were reprocessed by TCRdb itself: fastp quality trimming at Q25, MiXCR clonotype calling, in-frame beta chains only. Each entry is one CDR3 protein sequence, shown with its most common DNA and genes. The authors' filters were not applied to this entry. The sample data list hundreds of thousands of distinct CDR3 sequences, and under 20% of these were observed just once. The ten most abundant clones make up 18% of the sample.

Sample time point, as interpreted from the label and publication: newly diagnosed GD, antithyroid drugs for less than 3 months. For both TCR sequencing and RNA sequencing, RNA was extracted from PBMCs using TRIzol. The diagnosis of Graves' disease followed American Thyroid Association guidelines. Recruitment of patients was carried out at an endocrinology department in Xi'an, China. Each patient gave about 10 milliliters of peripheral blood, collected in an EDTA anticoagulant tube. Ficoll Paque Plus density gradient separation was used to isolate PBMCs, and no further T cell sorting was done. An Agilent 2100 Bioanalyzer and agarose gel were used to check RNA quality, while a NanoDrop 2000 measured RNA concentration. Trimming takes 6 bases off V and 6 bases off J; junction bases not matched to a gene: 7. The germline V gene provides CDR1 SGHTA and CDR2 FQGNSA. The CDR3, cysteine through phenylalanine, is 13 amino acids long. Only the CDR3 region is kept as DNA, spanning 39 bases read in frame from base 1.

This clonotype was recorded at least ten times. The antigen it binds to is not known. No base-level quality is on record; no much larger clone is a single base apart. In addition, the sample was reused for a study of T cells in Graves' hyperthyroidism and ophthalmopathy. According to the second study: Stable Graves' hyperthyroidism was defined as no progression to ophthalmopathy during 18 months of follow-up. Hyperthyroidism patients were newly diagnosed, had a disease duration of under 2 months, and were aged 18 to 65 years. Exclusion was applied to patients with uncontrolled infections, other autoimmune diseases, pregnancy or lactation. Clinical symptoms, serum thyroxine and TRAb, thyroid ultrasound, and orbital computed tomography formed the basis for the diagnoses. The first round of RT-PCR for the TCR CDR3 was performed with the HTBI primer set and the Qiagen OneStep RT-PCR kit. Most expanded thyroid clonotypes (frequency above 0.001) were also found in blood, which suggests that blood repertoires may mirror thyroid immune responses. Ophthalmopathy was separated from stable hyperthyroidism by a 13 V-J signature model, with approximately 86% sensitivity and roughly 81% specificity obtained in cross-validation and 80%/75% obtained in testing. In validation, progression to ophthalmopathy was predicted by the model with roughly 71% sensitivity and around 75% specificity, a median of around 6.5 months before onset. To identify distinguishing TCR V-J signatures, a discovery cohort of 100 patients was used, comprising 43 with Graves' ophthalmopathy and around 60 with stable Graves' hyperthyroidism. An independent validation cohort of 18 to 20 hyperthyroidism patients and 17 patients who later progressed to ophthalmopathy tested prospective prediction of ophthalmopathy. The approximately 95 discovery patients were divided at random into training and test sets in a 7:3 ratio. The study also compared thyroid tissue and blood T-cell repertoires from five or six Graves' hyperthyroidism patients. After blood sampling, hyperthyroidism patients were treated with methimazole at a starting dose of 30 mg daily, and ophthalmopathy patients were treated with high-dose intravenous methylprednisolone. The libraries were constructed in a second round of multiplex PCR and then size-selected and purified. Libraries were sequenced paired-end with 100 bp reads on an Illumina HiSeq2000. Raw data were processed with SOAPnuke, discarding reads with adapters, uncalled bases, mean Phred below 15, or no exact constant-primer or identifier match. High-quality paired reads were merged with COPE v1.2.5, and unique nucleotide sequences were defined as clonotypes. Clonotypes were aligned to IMGT TRBV, TRBD and TRBJ reference segments using MiTCR v1.1. Analysis was restricted to V-J combinations with a frequency above 0.0001, which covered roughly 99% of repertoires. The TCS score was defined as F50 (clonal expansion) divided by E x V (chaos), with BLOSUM62-based TCRdist calculated between CDR3 peptides within each V-J. Welch's t-statistics and random forest reduced 500 to 650 V-J features to about 12, which were used in a naive Bayes classifier (R e1071). No statistical method was used to set the sample size in advance, and investigators knew the group allocation. The paper describes TCR Vbeta CDR3 sequencing of 130 to 150 peripheral blood samples, made up of roughly 45 ophthalmopathy patients, 70 to 80 hyperthyroidism patients and 17 progressor patients.

Recombination linked TRBV7-2 to TRBJ1-2; 7 junctional bases match TRBD1. This specimen was peripheral blood mononuclear cells (PBMCs), taken at new diagnosis, from a patient treated with antithyroid drugs. The TCR was taken from a woman aged 25 to 39 with Graves disease. Donor details come from another sample of the same person, matched by shared clones. The DNA sequence is given as TGTGCCAGCAGTACGCAGGGGGGAGATGGCTACACCTTC. It encodes CASSTQGGDGYTF.